These T cell receptor beta chains were read from a single sample in a study of blood T cell repertoires in COVID-19. Sequencing used immunoSEQ multiplex PCR; TCRdb keeps in-frame clones, though not all of them. The sample shows about 78,000 clones, around nine tenths of them seen only once. The sequencing sample was made of peripheral blood. The source is a man aged 50-59 years with active or convalescent COVID-19. Both conserved end residues are part of each CDR3. Fields, in order: D gene, J gene, clone size, V gene, CDR3 DNA, CDR3 protein. A D gene is named only where the DNA matches it firmly. The listing skips clone size in some rows; elsewhere it reads once, few, many or a size class.

d_gene: -; j_gene: TRBJ1-1; abundance: few; v_gene: TRBV19; CDR3nt: TGTGCCAGTAGTATCACATGGTTCACTGAAGCTTTCTTT; CDR3aa: CASSITWFTEAFF
d_gene: -; j_gene: TRBJ1-2; abundance: few; v_gene: TRBV19; CDR3nt: TGTGCCAGTAGTATAGACTCGCAGGGCGATTACTATGGCTACACCTTC; CDR3aa: CASSIDSQGDYYGYTF
d_gene: TRBD2; j_gene: TRBJ2-3; abundance: -; v_gene: TRBV30; CDR3nt: TGTGCCTGGAGTGTACCGGGACTAGACACAGATACGCAGTATTTT; CDR3aa: CAWSVPGLDTDTQYF
d_gene: -; j_gene: TRBJ2-3; abundance: -; v_gene: TRBV10-1; CDR3nt: TGCGCCAGTGGTAACGGTTGGAGCACAGATACGCAGTATTTT; CDR3aa: CASGNGWSTDTQYF
d_gene: -; j_gene: TRBJ1-6; abundance: -; v_gene: TRBV25-1; CDR3nt: TGTGCCAGCAGTGACGTGTGGGGCAATTCACCCCTCCACTTT; CDR3aa: CASSDVWGNSPLHF
d_gene: TRBD1; j_gene: TRBJ2-3; abundance: -; v_gene: TRBV24-1; CDR3nt: TGTGCCACCGGGACAGAGTTCACAGATACGCAGTATTTT; CDR3aa: CATGTEFTDTQYF
d_gene: TRBD2; j_gene: TRBJ2-1; abundance: -; v_gene: TRBV24-1; CDR3nt: TGTGCCACCAGTCCCGGGACTAGCTTCGGTGAGCAGTTCTTC; CDR3aa: CATSPGTSFGEQFF
d_gene: TRBD1; j_gene: TRBJ2-1; abundance: -; v_gene: TRBV18; CDR3nt: TGTGCCAGCTCACCTGGACAGGGGAAATACAATGAGCAGTTCTTC; CDR3aa: CASSPGQGKYNEQFF
d_gene: -; j_gene: TRBJ2-2; abundance: -; v_gene: TRBV7-2; CDR3nt: TGTGCCAGCAGCTTAGTGGGACATATCACCGGGGAGCTGTTTTTT; CDR3aa: CASSLVGHITGELFF
d_gene: TRBD1; j_gene: TRBJ2-5; abundance: -; v_gene: TRBV5-3; CDR3nt: TGTGCCAGAAGCTTGCAAGGGACAGGGGAGACCCAGTACTTC; CDR3aa: CARSLQGTGETQYF
d_gene: -; j_gene: TRBJ2-1; abundance: -; v_gene: TRBV12-3/TRBV12-4; CDR3nt: TGTGCCAGCAGTTCAGGGTGGAATGAGCAGTTCTTC; CDR3aa: CASSSGWNEQFF
d_gene: -; j_gene: TRBJ1-5; abundance: -; v_gene: TRBV12-3/TRBV12-4; CDR3nt: TGTGCCAGCAGCCCCGATGACGGGCAGCCCCAGCATTTT; CDR3aa: CASSPDDGQPQHF
d_gene: -; j_gene: TRBJ1-1; abundance: -; v_gene: TRBV3-1/TRBV3-2; CDR3nt: TGTGCCAGTACTGATGGGACAATTGAAGCTTTCTTT; CDR3aa: CASTDGTIEAFF
d_gene: TRBD1; j_gene: TRBJ1-6; abundance: -; v_gene: TRBV5-1; CDR3nt: TGCGCCAGCTCCCAGGGGGGCAACTATAATTCACCCCTCCACTTT; CDR3aa: CASSQGGNYNSPLHF
d_gene: -; j_gene: TRBJ1-2; abundance: -; v_gene: TRBV19; CDR3nt: TGTGCCAGTAGTAGTCCCCCCAGGGATAACTATGGCTACACCTTC; CDR3aa: CASSSPPRDNYGYTF
d_gene: -; j_gene: TRBJ1-1; abundance: -; v_gene: TRBV5-4; CDR3nt: TGTGCCAGCAGCTTGGGTGGGGCGCGAACTGAAGCTTTCTTT; CDR3aa: CASSLGGARTEAFF
d_gene: -; j_gene: TRBJ1-5; abundance: few; v_gene: TRBV20-1; CDR3nt: TGCAGTGCTAGTTCGTCGGGAGATCAGCCCCAGCATTTT; CDR3aa: CSASSSGDQPQHF
d_gene: -; j_gene: TRBJ2-7; abundance: -; v_gene: TRBV7-8; CDR3nt: TGTGCCAGCACCCCCGAAGGACTACCCTCCTACGAGCAGTACTTC; CDR3aa: CASTPEGLPSYEQYF
d_gene: TRBD2; j_gene: TRBJ2-3; abundance: -; v_gene: TRBV11-2; CDR3nt: TGTGCCAGCAGCTTTCTTACTAGCGGGACCAGCACAGATACGCAGTATTTT; CDR3aa: CASSFLTSGTSTDTQYF
d_gene: -; j_gene: TRBJ2-6; abundance: -; v_gene: TRBV28; CDR3nt: TGTGCCAGCAGGCTACAGGCGACCGGGGCCAACGTCCTGACTTTC; CDR3aa: CASRLQATGANVLTF
d_gene: TRBD1; j_gene: TRBJ1-5; abundance: -; v_gene: TRBV5-1; CDR3nt: TGCGCCAGCAGCCCTGGGACAGGGGATCAGCCCCAGCATTTT; CDR3aa: CASSPGTGDQPQHF
d_gene: -; j_gene: TRBJ2-5; abundance: -; v_gene: TRBV7-2; CDR3nt: TGTGCCAGCAGCCTTAACAGACAGGAGACCCAGTACTTC; CDR3aa: CASSLNRQETQYF
d_gene: -; j_gene: TRBJ1-2; abundance: once; v_gene: TRBV14; CDR3nt: TGTGCCAGCAGCCAAGCGGGACTGCAAAACTATGGCTACACCTTC; CDR3aa: CASSQAGLQNYGYTF
d_gene: -; j_gene: TRBJ1-1; abundance: -; v_gene: TRBV7-2; CDR3nt: TGTGCCAGCAGCTTAGGACAGGACAACACTGAAGCTTTCTTT; CDR3aa: CASSLGQDNTEAFF